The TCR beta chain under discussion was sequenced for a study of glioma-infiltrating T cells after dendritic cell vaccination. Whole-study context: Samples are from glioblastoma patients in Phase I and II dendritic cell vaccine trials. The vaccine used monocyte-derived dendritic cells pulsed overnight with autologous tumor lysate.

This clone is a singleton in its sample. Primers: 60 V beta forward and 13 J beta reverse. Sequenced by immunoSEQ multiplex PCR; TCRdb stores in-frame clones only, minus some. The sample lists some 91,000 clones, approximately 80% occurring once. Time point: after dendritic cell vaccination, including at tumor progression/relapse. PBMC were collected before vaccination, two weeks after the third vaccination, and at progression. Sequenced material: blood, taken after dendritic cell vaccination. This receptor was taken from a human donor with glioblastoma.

CDR3 sequence reads: CASSPPGTDTQYF. CDR3 DNA: TGTGCCAGCAGTCCGCCGGGGACAGATACGCAGTATTTT. The chain uses TRBV6-6 and TRBJ2-3, with D possibly matching TRBD2 (5 bases). The V gene's germline CDR1 is MNHNY and CDR2 SVGAGI (reference sequence). Trimming took off 5 bases at V and 3 bases at J, with 9 bases between the two ends. CDR3 size: 13 residues.